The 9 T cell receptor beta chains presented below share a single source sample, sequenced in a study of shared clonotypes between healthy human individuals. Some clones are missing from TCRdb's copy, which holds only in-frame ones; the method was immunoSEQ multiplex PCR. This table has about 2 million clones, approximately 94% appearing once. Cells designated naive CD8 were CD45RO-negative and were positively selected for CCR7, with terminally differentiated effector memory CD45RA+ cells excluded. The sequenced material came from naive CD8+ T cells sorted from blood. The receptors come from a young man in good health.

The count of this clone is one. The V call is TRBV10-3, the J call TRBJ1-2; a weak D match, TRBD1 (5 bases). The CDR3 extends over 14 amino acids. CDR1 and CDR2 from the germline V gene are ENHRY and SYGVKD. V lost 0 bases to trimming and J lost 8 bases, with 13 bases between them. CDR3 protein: CAISESAGMVGYTF. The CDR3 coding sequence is TGTGCCATCAGTGAGTCCGCAGGGATGGTAGGCTACACCTTC.

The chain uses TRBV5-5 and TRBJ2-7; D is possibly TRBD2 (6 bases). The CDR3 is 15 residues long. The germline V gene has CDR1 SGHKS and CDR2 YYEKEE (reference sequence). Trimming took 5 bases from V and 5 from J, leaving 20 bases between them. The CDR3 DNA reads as TGTGCCAGCAGTTTTGCGGGGTCCGGTTTCGACGAGCAGTACTTC. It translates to CASSFAGSGFDEQYF.

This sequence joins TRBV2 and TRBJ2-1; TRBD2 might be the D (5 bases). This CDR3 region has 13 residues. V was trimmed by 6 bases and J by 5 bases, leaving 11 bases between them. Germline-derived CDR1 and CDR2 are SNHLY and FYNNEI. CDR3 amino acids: CASSEWTHNEQFF. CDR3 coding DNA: TGTGCCAGCAGCGAATGGACTCACAATGAGCAGTTCTTC.

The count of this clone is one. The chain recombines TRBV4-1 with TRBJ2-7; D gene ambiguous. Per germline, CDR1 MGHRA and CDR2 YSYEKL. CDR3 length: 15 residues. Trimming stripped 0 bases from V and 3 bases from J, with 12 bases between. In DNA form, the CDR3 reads TGCGCCAGCAGCCAAGATAGGTGGTGGTTCTACGAGCAGTACTTC. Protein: CASSQDRWWFYEQYF.

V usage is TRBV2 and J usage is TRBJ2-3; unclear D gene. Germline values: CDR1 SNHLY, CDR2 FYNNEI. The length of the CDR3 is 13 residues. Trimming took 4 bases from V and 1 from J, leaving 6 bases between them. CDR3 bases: TGTGCCAGCAGTGGGTGGGGCACAGATACGCAGTATTTT. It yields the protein CASSGWGTDTQYF.

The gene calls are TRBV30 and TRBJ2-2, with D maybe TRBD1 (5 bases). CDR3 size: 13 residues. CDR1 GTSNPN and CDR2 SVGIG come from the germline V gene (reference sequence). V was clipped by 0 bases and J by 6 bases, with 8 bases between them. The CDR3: CAWSVGRAGELFF. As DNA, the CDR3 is TGTGCCTGGAGTGTGGGCAGGGCCGGGGAGCTGTTTTTT.

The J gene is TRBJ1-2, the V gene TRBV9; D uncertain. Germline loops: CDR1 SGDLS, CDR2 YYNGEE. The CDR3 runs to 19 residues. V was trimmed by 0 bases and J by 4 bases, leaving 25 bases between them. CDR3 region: CASSVGPGRATPRGYGYTF. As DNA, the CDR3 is TGTGCCAGCAGCGTAGGCCCTGGAAGGGCCACACCCCGGGGCTATGGCTACACCTTC.

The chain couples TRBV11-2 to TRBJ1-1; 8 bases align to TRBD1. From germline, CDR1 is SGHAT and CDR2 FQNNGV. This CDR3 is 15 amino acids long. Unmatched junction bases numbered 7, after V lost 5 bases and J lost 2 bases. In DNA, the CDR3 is TGTGCCAGCAGCCCGAGGACAGGGATAAACACTGAAGCTTTCTTT. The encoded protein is CASSPRTGINTEAFF. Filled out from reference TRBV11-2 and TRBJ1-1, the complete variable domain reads EAGVAQSPRYKIIEKRQSVAFWCNPISGHATLYWYQQILGQGPKLLIQFQNNGVVDDSQLPKDRFSAERLKGVDSTLKIQPAKLEDSAVYLCASSPRTGINTEAFFGQGTRLTVV.

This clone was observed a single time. The CDR3 protein is CASSPNPGQGEQYF. DNA for the CDR3: TGTGCCAGCAGTCCAAATCCGGGACAGGGGGAGCAGTACTTC. This chain uses TRBV27 with TRBJ2-7, with 10 bases that match TRBD1. V dropped 5 bases and J dropped 7; count of bases not matched to a gene: 8. The germline CDR1 and CDR2 sequences are MNHEY and SMNVEV (reference sequence). The CDR3 length is 14 residues.